This T cell receptor (beta chain) was sequenced during a study of Tregs in tolerant kidney transplant recipients. Study-level findings and limits: No direct test of biological reproducibility was done here. Antigen-driven expansion was suggested because donor-specific Tregs expanded more than all Tregs in tolerant patients.

Sequencing used immunoSEQ multiplex PCR; TCRdb keeps in-frame clones, though not all of them. This sample contains more than 45,000 clones. Germline assignment: CDR1 DFQATT and CDR2 SNEGSKA (reference sequence). Germline trimming cut 3 bases from V and 2 bases from J; bases unmatched to any gene: 9. The CDR3 totals 16 residues. On this clone: No antigen is known for it. Read coverage stops 3 residues before the CDR3 terminus; the germline J gene supplies the remainder.

The TCR was taken from a human donor who received a combined kidney and bone marrow transplant. This rearrangement joins TRBV20-1 to TRBJ2-5; 10 bases fit TRBD2. The sample here was CD4+ T cells from blood, taken before the transplant. Here the CDR3 reads CSASPPAGGPQETQYF. The DNA read from the CDR3 is TGCAGTGCTAGCCCCCCAGCGGGAGGGCCTCAAGAGACC.